These T cell receptor beta chains were read from a single sample in a study of vaccination effects on CD4 cells after COVID-19. Antigens of these TCRs are unknown. The repertoire was sequenced with immunoSEQ multiplex PCR; TCRdb's copy has only in-frame clones and lacks some. The top ten clones hold about 2.5% of a sample with about 71,000 clones, around 79% of them seen once. This sample comprised CD4+ T cells from PBMCs cultured without peptide, obtained after COVID-19 vaccination. These receptors were obtained from a human donor who received a COVID-19 vaccine. Each CDR3 is given with its conserved first and last residue. D genes are given only for firm matches. Clone size is not always given. Where it is, it says once, few, many or a class for expanded clones.

d_call,clone_size,v_call,j_call,cdr3_aa,cdr3_nt
NA,NA,TRBV15,TRBJ1-2,CATSRQYRDLTYGYTF,TGTGCCACCAGCAGGCAGTACAGGGATCTCACCTATGGCTACACCTTC
NA,NA,TRBV27,TRBJ2-2,CASKLQFTGELFF,TGTGCCAGTAAATTACAGTTCACCGGGGAGCTGTTTTTT
TRBD1,NA,TRBV6-2/TRBV6-3,TRBJ2-2,CASSYYRQGDGTGELFF,TGTGCCAGCAGTTATTACCGACAGGGTGATGGCACCGGGGAGCTGTTTTTT
TRBD1,NA,TRBV6-5,TRBJ2-1,CASTVDRGREQFF,TGTGCCAGCACCGTCGACAGGGGGCGTGAGCAGTTCTTC
NA,NA,TRBV24-1,TRBJ2-3,CATSEKRGVGVDTQYF,TGTGCCACCAGTGAAAAGCGAGGTGTGGGAGTGGATACGCAGTATTTT
TRBD1,NA,TRBV6-5,TRBJ1-1,CASRRDRSNTEAFF,TGTGCCAGCAGACGGGACAGATCGAACACTGAAGCTTTCTTT
TRBD2,NA,TRBV18,TRBJ2-1,CASSPGSGVSYNEQFF,TGTGCCAGCTCACCAGGTAGCGGGGTATCCTACAATGAGCAGTTCTTC
TRBD2,NA,TRBV4-1,TRBJ2-3,CASSPSGLAGGDTQYF,TGCGCCAGCAGCCCATCGGGCCTAGCGGGGGGGGATACGCAGTATTTT
TRBD1,NA,TRBV28,TRBJ1-1,CASSLPGTGNTEAFF,TGTGCCAGCAGTCTGCCCGGGACAGGGAACACTGAAGCTTTCTTT
NA,NA,TRBV12-3/TRBV12-4,TRBJ1-2,CASSLMSYGYTF,TGTGCCAGCAGTTTGATGAGCTATGGCTACACCTTC
NA,NA,TRBV18,TRBJ1-4,CASSPTANNEKLFF,TGTGCCAGCTCACCGACCGCCAATAATGAAAAACTGTTTTTT
TRBD1,NA,TRBV24-1,TRBJ2-2,CATSDLNPGQGIHGELFF,TGTGCCACCAGTGATTTAAACCCGGGACAGGGGATACACGGGGAGCTGTTTTTT
NA,NA,TRBV15,TRBJ1-3,CATSRDRAASGNTIYF,TGTGCCACCAGCAGAGATCGTGCGGCCTCTGGAAACACCATATATTTT
NA,NA,TRBV9,TRBJ2-5,CASSVGGGPSRETQYF,TGTGCCAGCAGCGTAGGTGGGGGGCCCTCTCGGGAGACCCAGTACTTC
TRBD2,few,TRBV5-1,TRBJ2-3,CASSLLTGGGTDTQYF,TGCGCCAGCAGCTTGCTTACGGGGGGTGGCACAGATACGCAGTATTTT
NA,NA,TRBV6-5,TRBJ1-5,CASRRGGSPAQPQHF,TGTGCCAGCAGACGAGGGGGGTCCCCCGCCCAGCCCCAGCATTTT
NA,NA,TRBV2,TRBJ1-2,CASTLYPSYGYTF,TGTGCCAGCACCCTTTACCCCTCCTATGGCTACACCTTC
NA,NA,TRBV7-2,TRBJ2-2,CASSLILIGELFF,TGTGCCAGCAGCTTAATCCTGATCGGGGAGCTGTTTTTT
NA,NA,TRBV7-2,TRBJ2-2,CASSPSLRWGVTLGELFF,TGTGCCAGCAGCCCAAGCCTTCGTTGGGGGGTGACGTTAGGGGAGCTGTTTTTT
TRBD1,NA,TRBV11-3,TRBJ2-1,CASSLDRGLRNEQFF,TGTGCCAGCAGCTTAGACAGGGGGCTGCGCAATGAGCAGTTCTTC
NA,NA,TRBV12-2,TRBJ1-2,CASRRDWGYTF,TGTGCAAGTCGGCGAGATTGGGGCTACACCTTC
NA,NA,TRBV7-9,TRBJ2-5,CASSLAGVKETQYF,TGTGCCAGCAGCTTAGCGGGGGTTAAAGAGACCCAGTACTTC
NA,NA,TRBV20-1,TRBJ1-1,CSASGDRGNTEAFF,TGCAGTGCTAGTGGGGACCGAGGGAACACTGAAGCTTTCTTT
NA,once,TRBV5-8,TRBJ1-2,CASSLGGASNYGYTF,TGTGCCAGCAGCTTGGGGGGAGCTTCGAACTATGGCTACACCTTC
TRBD2,NA,TRBV7-2,TRBJ2-3,CASSPGLAVDTQYF,TGTGCCAGCAGCCCAGGGCTAGCGGTGGATACGCAGTATTTT
NA,NA,TRBV7-3,TRBJ2-3,CASSQNGAGTDTQYF,TGTGCCAGCAGCCAGAACGGGGCTGGCACAGATACGCAGTATTTT
NA,NA,TRBV5-8,TRBJ1-1,CASSLAAGWVTEAFF,TGTGCCAGCAGCTTGGCTGCAGGGTGGGTCACTGAAGCTTTCTTT